A single sample is the source of the 8 T cell receptor beta chains below, sequenced in a study of blood T cell repertoires in COVID-19. Measured with immunoSEQ multiplex PCR; TCRdb has only the in-frame clones, and not every one. This sample has over 200,000 clones, with roughly 84% found just once. Sequencing used peripheral blood. These receptors came from a man in his forties with active or convalescent COVID-19.

This chain uses TRBV5-1 with TRBJ1-2, with no clear D. Trimming stripped 5 bases from V and 0 bases from J, with 11 bases between. Germline loops: CDR1 SGHRS, CDR2 YFSETQ. The length of the CDR3 is 14 residues. The DNA for the CDR3 is TGCGCCAGCAGTCAGGCAAATCCTAACTATGGCTACACCTTC. Amino acid sequence: CASSQANPNYGYTF.

This sequence joins TRBV11-2 and TRBJ2-1, with D hard to call. The CDR3 runs to 16 residues. Trimming removed 3 bases from V and 3 bases from J, with 15 bases in between. Germline V gene data show CDR1 as SGHAT and CDR2 as FQNNGV. In nucleotides, the CDR3 is TGTGCCAGCAGCTTTGCTACTACCCCGATCTACAATGAGCAGTTCTTC. This codes for CASSFATTPIYNEQFF.

The DNA of the CDR3 is TGTGCCAGCAGCCAACTCGACGGGGACTACGAGCAGTACTTC. Its protein product is CASSQLDGDYEQYF. The chain employs TRBV5-4 and TRBJ2-7; TRBD2 is a possible D gene (5 bases). Trimming pared 4 bases from V and 3 bases from J, leaving 14 bases between. Per the germline V gene, CDR1 is SGHNT and CDR2 is YYREEE (reference sequence). The CDR3 has 14 residues.

This clone was seen just once. CDR3 sequence reads: CASSPSEALRSYGYTF. The CDR3 region has the DNA TGTGCCAGCAGCCCCTCTGAGGCTTTACGGTCCTATGGCTACACCTTC. The V and J genes are TRBV7-9 and TRBJ1-2; unclear D gene. Trimming stripped 5 bases from V and 4 bases from J, with 20 bases between. CDR1 is SEHNR and CDR2 is FQNEAQ in the germline V gene (reference sequence). This CDR3 has 16 residues.

The CDR3 region is CASRDSSLSREQYF. In nucleotides, the CDR3 is TGTGCCAGCAGGGACAGTTCCCTGTCCCGCGAGCAGTACTTC. The chain employs TRBV2 and TRBJ2-7; D is perhaps TRBD1 (6 bases). V lost 6 bases and J 6 bases, leaving 18 bases between the germline ends. This CDR3 has 14 residues. CDR1 is SNHLY and CDR2 is FYNNEI in the germline V gene.

V is TRBV20-1 and J is TRBJ1-2; TRBD1 aligns across 9 bases. The CDR3 spans 13 residues. Per germline, CDR1 DFQATT and CDR2 SNEGSKA (reference sequence). J was trimmed by 8 bases and V by 3 bases; bases with no gene match: 7. CDR3 nucleotides: TGCAGTGCTAGTTCACAGGGGGCATGGGGCTACACCTTC. Its translation: CSASSQGAWGYTF.

The gene calls are TRBV7-9 and TRBJ2-7, with 8 bases aligning to TRBD2. V was pared by 5 bases and J by 0 bases, with 3 bases of the junction left unmatched. CDR1 is SEHNR, CDR2 FQNEAQ, per germline (reference sequence). The CDR3 sequence is 14 residues long. The CDR3 DNA reads as TGTGCCAGCAGCCGGGGGGGAAGCTCCTACGAGCAGTACTTC. It codes for CASSRGGSSYEQYF.

The chain carries TRBV7-9 and TRBJ1-5; 7 nucleotides align to TRBD1. This CDR3 is built from 14 residues. The V segment lost 4 bases and the J segment 3 bases; nucleotides outside the gene matches: 3. The V gene's germline CDR1 is SEHNR and CDR2 FQNEAQ (reference sequence). CDR3 bases: TGTGCCAGCAGCTCAGGGGGTACCAATCAGCCCCAGCATTTT. Protein: CASSSGGTNQPQHF. Full variable domain (remainder filled in from reference TRBV7-9 and TRBJ1-5): DTGVSQNPRHKITKRGQNVTFRCDPISEHNRLYWYRQTLGQGPEFLTYFQNEAQLEKSRLLSDRFSAERPKGSFSTLEIQRTEQGDSAMYLCASSSGGTNQPQHFGDGTRLSIL.